There are a few counts of the clone carrying this TCR beta chain. Generated by immunoSEQ multiplex PCR, the TCRdb table keeps only in-frame clones and is missing some. The sample carries fewer than 55,000 clones, 81% recorded once. Germline CDR1 reads MNHEY; CDR2 reads SMNVEV (reference sequence). This CDR3 is built from 12 residues. The ends were cut back, 6 bases at V and 4 bases at J, with 6 bases in the middle. This entry belongs to a study of OX40 agonist ivuxolimab in advanced cancers. At baseline, cycle 4 day 1, and cycle 7 day 1, blood was sampled. The source material was CD4+ or CD8+ T cells sorted from blood, sampled in a trial of the OX40 agonist ivuxolimab. The gene calls are TRBV27 and TRBJ2-2; tentative D call: TRBD1 (5 bases). This TCR was sampled from an adult with an advanced solid tumor such as melanoma, head and neck, liver or kidney cancer. The CDR3 DNA is TGTGCCAGCAGACAGGCCACCGGGGAGCTGTTTTTT. Translating it yields CASRQATGELFF.